This paragraph covers one T cell receptor (beta chain) sequence. The record originates from a study of shared clonotypes between healthy human individuals. With 2 bases clipped from V and 8 bases from J, the junction kept 8 bases outside the gene matches. The CDR3 runs to 14 residues. CDR1 MNHEY and CDR2 SVGAGI come from the germline V gene. Some clones are missing from TCRdb's copy, which holds only in-frame ones; the method was immunoSEQ multiplex PCR. The top ten clones hold roughly 0.13% of a sample with 2 million to 3 million clones, 90% to 95% of them seen once. The specimen sequenced was naive CD4+ T cells sorted from blood. Subset: CD45RA+ positively selected. The chain uses TRBV6-5 and TRBJ1-2; TRBD1 aligns across 7 bases. The source is a man between 18 and 35 years old in good health. The CDR3 is CASSYRAGGWGYTF. The CDR3 DNA sequence: TGTGCCAGCAGTTACAGGGCAGGGGGATGGGGCTACACCTTC.